This TCR beta chain was found in a study of blood T cell repertoires in COVID-19. Study information: Samples of COVID-19 (acute and convalescent) were obtained from the United States, Italy and Spain. The cDNA or gDNA used as material had been derived from T cells, B-cell-depleted T cells, or PBMCs.

How the authors handled the data: Reference gene primer amplification yielded estimated nucleated cell counts. Some clones are missing from TCRdb's copy, which holds only in-frame ones; the method was immunoSEQ multiplex PCR. V and J calls and clone size are those listed in that table; D and trimming were worked out from the DNA. The table includes some 400,000 clones, about nine tenths detected once. From germline, CDR1 is SEHNR and CDR2 FQNEAQ (reference sequence). V dropped 5 bases and J dropped 8; count of bases not matched to a gene: 15. The CDR3 contains 16 residues. The chain is built from TRBV7-9 and TRBJ1-2; 9 positions match TRBD1. Sequencing was done on a sample of PBMCs or T cells enriched from blood (not recorded which). The clonotype originates from a woman aged 25 to 39 who had recovered from COVID-19. The CDR3 DNA follows: TGTGCCAGCAGCCCCGGGACAGGGAAGGTCGGGGAGGGCTACACCTTC. Its protein product is CASSPGTGKVGEGYTF.